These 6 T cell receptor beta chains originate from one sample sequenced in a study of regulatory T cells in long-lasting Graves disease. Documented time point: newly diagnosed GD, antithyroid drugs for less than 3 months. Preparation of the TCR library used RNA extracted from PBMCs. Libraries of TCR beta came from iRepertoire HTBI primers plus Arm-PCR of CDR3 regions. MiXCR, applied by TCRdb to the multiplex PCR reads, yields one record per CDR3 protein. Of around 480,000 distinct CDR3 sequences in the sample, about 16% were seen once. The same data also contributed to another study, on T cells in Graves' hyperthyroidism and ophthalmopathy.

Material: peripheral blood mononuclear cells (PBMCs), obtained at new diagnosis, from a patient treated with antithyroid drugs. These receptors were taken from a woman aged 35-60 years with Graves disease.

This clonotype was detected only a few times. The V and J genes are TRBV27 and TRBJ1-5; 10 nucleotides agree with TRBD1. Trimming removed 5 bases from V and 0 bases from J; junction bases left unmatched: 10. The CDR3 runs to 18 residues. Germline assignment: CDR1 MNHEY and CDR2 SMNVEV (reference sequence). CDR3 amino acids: CASSPLWDRGFSNQPQHF. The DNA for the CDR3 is TGTGCCAGCAGTCCCCTCTGGGACAGGGGTTTTAGCAATCAGCCCCAGCATTTT.

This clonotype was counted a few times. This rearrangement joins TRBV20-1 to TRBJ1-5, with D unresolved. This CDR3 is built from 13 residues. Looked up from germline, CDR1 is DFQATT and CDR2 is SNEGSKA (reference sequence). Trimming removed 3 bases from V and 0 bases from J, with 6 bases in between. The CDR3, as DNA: TGCAGTGCTAGGAGATATAGCAATCAGCCCCAGCATTTT. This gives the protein CSARRYSNQPQHF.

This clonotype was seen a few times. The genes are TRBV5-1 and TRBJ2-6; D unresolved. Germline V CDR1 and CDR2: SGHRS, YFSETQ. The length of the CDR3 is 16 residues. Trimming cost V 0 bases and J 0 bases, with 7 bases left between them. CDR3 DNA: TGCGCCAGCAGCTTGGGTAGTTACTCTGGGGCCAACGTCCTGACTTTC. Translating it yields CASSLGSYSGANVLTF.

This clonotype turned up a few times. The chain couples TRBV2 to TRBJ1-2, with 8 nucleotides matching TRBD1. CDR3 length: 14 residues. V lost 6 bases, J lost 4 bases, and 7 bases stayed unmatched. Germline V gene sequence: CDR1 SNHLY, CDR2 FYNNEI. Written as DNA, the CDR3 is TGTGCCAGCAGGATACAGGGGGGACTCTATGGCTACACCTTC. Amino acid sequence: CASRIQGGLYGYTF.

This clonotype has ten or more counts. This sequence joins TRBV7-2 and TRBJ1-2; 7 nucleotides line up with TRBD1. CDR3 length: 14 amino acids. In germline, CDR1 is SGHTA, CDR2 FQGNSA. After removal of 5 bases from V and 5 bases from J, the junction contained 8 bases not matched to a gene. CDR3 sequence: CASSPGGGRYGYTF. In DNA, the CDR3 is TGTGCCAGCAGCCCAGGGGGGGGCCGGTATGGCTACACCTTC.

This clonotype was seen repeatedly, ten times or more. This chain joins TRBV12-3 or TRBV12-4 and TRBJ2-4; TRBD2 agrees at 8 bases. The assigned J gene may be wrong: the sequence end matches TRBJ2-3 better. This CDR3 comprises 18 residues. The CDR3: CASSFSFERGPAGDTQYF. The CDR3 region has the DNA TGTGCCAGCAGTTTCTCCTTCGAGCGGGGGCCAGCCGGGGATACGCAGTATTTT.